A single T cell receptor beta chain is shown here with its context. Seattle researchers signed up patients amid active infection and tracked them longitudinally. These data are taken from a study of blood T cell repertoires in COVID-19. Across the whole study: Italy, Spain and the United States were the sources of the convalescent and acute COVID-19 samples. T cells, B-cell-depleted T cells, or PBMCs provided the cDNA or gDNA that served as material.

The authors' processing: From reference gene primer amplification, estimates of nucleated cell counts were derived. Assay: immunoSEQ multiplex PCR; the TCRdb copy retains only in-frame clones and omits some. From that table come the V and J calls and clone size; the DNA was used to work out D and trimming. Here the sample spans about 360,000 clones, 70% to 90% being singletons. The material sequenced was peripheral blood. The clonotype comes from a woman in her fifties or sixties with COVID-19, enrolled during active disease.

The CDR3 loop is CASSQRLVQEVGTEAFF. The CDR3 DNA sequence: TGTGCCAGCTCCCAGCGGTTGGTCCAGGAAGTTGGGACTGAAGCTTTCTTT. This chain connects TRBV18 to TRBJ1-1; D call uncertain. V was pared by 6 bases and J by 5 bases, with 25 bases between. The CDR3 length is 17 residues. Germline CDR1 is KGHSH and CDR2 is LQKENI.